This TCR beta chain was retrieved from a study of high-grade serous ovarian cancer treatment subgroups (dated by TCRdb to the early 2020s). For the study in its entirety: On average, sequencing produced around 15,000 reads and 6,500 to 9,000 unique TCR beta rearrangements for each sample. In total there were some 90 samples, since every patient provided one primary tumor sample and two metastatic tumor samples. Under a laparoscopic triage algorithm, patients with high-grade serous ovarian cancer were grouped by complete gross resection or by neoadjuvant chemotherapy response, and the study profiled the TCR beta repertoires of these patients. Of the roughly 30 patients in the cohort, around 10 had no residual disease after primary surgery (R0), around 10 were excellent NACT responders, and around 10 were poor NACT responders. Broader findings and caveats from the paper: Spatial information was not captured by bulk tumor TCR sequencing, so insight into HGSC tumor complexity and diversity was limited. TCR clonal relatedness correlated positively with neoantigen level and, by trend, with copy number variation and mutation load from whole-genome sequencing. Repertoire similarity between tumors of the same patient ranged about 0.095 to 0.85, whereas almost no similarity was seen between different patients. TCR repertoire analyses were focused on CDR3, and CDR1 and CDR2 were not analyzed.

Tumor samples were collected prior to definitive surgery or chemotherapy. The MD Anderson Biospecimen Extraction Resource handled genomic DNA extraction, while the MD Anderson Cancer Genomics Laboratory carried out the TCR sequencing. The 75 to 95 tumor samples underwent high-throughput TCR profiling with ImmunoSEQ. As for how the authors treated the data: Repertoire diversity metrics included richness (unique productive sequences), clonality, evenness and relatedness; Bhattacharyya coefficient assessed similarity between samples. Conclusions stayed consistent in a sensitivity analysis that left out TCRs with fewer than two reads. In its TCRdb copy, this immuneACCESS table keeps in-frame sequences only and misses some clones. Where compared with another copy, unresolved V genes explain less than half of these, and the others have no known cause. V, J and clone size derive from that table, while D and trimming were established from the DNA sequence. For this sample there are thousands of clones; roughly 70% appear just once. The ten most abundant clones make up about a tenth of the sample.

Concerning this clone itself: This receptor's antigen is unknown. No much larger clonotype is one base removed from it; base qualities were not supplied.

CDR1 LNHDA and CDR2 SQIVND were looked up in the germline V gene (reference sequence). From the cysteine through the phenylalanine, the CDR3 covers 17 amino acids. Solely the CDR3 DNA is kept, with 51 bases framed from the first base. At the junction V is shortened by 3 bases and J by 4 bases, with 20 bases in between. Sequences were obtained from tumor tissue. The TCR was taken from a human donor with high-grade serous ovarian cancer. The V gene is TRBV19 and the J gene is TRBJ2-3; the D gene is possibly TRBD1 or TRBD2, with 5 bases matching each. The CDR3 here reads CASSIDRFRERADTQYF. The DNA sequence is as follows: TGTGCCAGTAGTATCGACCGGTTCAGGGAGAGGGCAGATACGCAGTATTTT.